The sequence of this T cell receptor beta chain was determined in a study of blood T cell repertoires in COVID-19. About the research overall: Both acute and convalescent COVID-19 samples were obtained from the United States, Italy and Spain. The cDNA or gDNA used as material had been derived from T cells, B-cell-depleted T cells, or PBMCs.

There are a few counts of this clone. The V gene lost 9 bases and the J gene lost 6 bases, with 20 bases spanning the gap. Germline V gene lookup returns CDR1 MNHEY and CDR2 SVGAGI. The CDR3 contains 15 residues. Original processing methods: Nucleated cell number was recorded as an estimate derived from reference gene primer amplification. Clones were sequenced by immunoSEQ multiplex PCR, and TCRdb holds only the in-frame ones, with some missing. The DNA gave D and trimming, while V, J and clone size come from that table. The sample has under 150,000 clones, more than 75% seen once. The source of this sequence is a man aged 50 or older with active COVID-19. The sequenced material came from peripheral blood. V gene TRBV6-5 combines with J gene TRBJ2-2; D remains ambiguous. Here the CDR3 DNA reads TGTGCCAGTAGCCGTGAACTCGCTGGAGCCGGGGAGCTGTTTTTT. Translated: CASSRELAGAGELFF.